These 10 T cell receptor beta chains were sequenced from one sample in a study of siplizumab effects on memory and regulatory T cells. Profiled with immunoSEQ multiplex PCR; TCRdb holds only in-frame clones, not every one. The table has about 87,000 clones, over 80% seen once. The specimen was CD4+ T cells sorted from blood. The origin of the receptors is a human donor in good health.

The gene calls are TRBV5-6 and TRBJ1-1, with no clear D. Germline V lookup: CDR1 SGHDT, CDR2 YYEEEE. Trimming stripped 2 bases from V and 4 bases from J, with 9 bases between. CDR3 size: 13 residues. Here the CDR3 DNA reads TGTGCCAGCAGCTTTGTAGGGAGCACTGAAGCTTTCTTT. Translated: CASSFVGSTEAFF.

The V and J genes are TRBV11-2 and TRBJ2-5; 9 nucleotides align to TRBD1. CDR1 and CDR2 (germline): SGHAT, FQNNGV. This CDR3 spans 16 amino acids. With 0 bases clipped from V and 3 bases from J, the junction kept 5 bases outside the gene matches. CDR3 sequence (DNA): TGTGCCAGCAGCTTAGACCTTAGGACAGGGGAAGAGACCCAGTACTTC. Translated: CASSLDLRTGEETQYF.

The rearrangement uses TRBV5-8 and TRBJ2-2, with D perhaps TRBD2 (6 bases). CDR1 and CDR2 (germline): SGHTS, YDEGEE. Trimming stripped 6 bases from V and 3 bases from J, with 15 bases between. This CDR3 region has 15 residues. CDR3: CASITRGWYTGELFF. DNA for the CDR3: TGTGCCAGCATTACTCGGGGGTGGTACACCGGGGAGCTGTTTTTT.

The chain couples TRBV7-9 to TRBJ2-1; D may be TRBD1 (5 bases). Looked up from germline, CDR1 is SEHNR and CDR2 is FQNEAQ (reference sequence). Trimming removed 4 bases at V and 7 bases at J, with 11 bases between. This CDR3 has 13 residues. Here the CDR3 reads CASSSLQVNEQFF. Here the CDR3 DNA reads TGTGCCAGCAGCTCCTTACAGGTTAATGAGCAGTTCTTC.

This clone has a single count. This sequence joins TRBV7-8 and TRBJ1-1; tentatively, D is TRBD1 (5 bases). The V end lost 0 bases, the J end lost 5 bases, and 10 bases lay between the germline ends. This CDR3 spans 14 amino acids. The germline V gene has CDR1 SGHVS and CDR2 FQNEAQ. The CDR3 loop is CASSLAHGGTEAFF. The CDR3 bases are TGTGCCAGCAGCTTAGCGCACGGGGGGACTGAAGCTTTCTTT. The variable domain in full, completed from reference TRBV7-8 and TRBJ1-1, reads GAGVSQSPRYKVAKRGQDVALRCDPISGHVSLFWYQQALGQGPEFLTYFQNEAQLDKSGLPSDRFFAERPEGSVSTLKIQRTQQEDSAVYLCASSLAHGGTEAFFGQGTRLTVV.

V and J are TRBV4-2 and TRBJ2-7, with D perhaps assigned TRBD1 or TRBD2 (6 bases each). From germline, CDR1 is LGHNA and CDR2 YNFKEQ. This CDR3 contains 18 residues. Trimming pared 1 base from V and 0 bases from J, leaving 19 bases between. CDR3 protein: CASSQAQMGGSLSYEQYF. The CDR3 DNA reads TGTGCCAGCAGCCAAGCCCAAATGGGGGGCAGCCTCTCCTACGAGCAGTACTTC.

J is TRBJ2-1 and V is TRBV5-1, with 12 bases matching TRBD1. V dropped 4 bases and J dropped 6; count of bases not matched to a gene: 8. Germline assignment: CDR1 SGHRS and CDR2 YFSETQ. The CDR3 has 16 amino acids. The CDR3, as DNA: TGCGCCAGCAGCCCCCTGGGGACAGGGGGCTTCAATGAGCAGTTCTTC. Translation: CASSPLGTGGFNEQFF.

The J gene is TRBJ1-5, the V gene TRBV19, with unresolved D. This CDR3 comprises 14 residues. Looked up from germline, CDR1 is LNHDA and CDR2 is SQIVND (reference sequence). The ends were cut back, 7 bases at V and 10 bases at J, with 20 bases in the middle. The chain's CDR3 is CASKRGPGGSPQHF. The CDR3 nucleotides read TGTGCCAGTAAAAGAGGGCCAGGTGGGTCACCCCAGCATTTT.

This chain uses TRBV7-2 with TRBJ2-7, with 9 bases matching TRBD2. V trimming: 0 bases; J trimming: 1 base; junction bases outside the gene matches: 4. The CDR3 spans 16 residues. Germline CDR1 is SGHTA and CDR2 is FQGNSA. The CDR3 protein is CASSLAPSGISYEQYF. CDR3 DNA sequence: TGTGCCAGCAGCTTAGCGCCTAGCGGGATTTCCTACGAGCAGTACTTC.

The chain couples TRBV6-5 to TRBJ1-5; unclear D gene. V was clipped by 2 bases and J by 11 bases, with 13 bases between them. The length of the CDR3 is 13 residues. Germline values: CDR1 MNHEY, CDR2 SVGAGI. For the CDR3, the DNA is TGTGCCAGCAGTTACGACTACAAGTCGTCCCAGCATTTT. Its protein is CASSYDYKSSQHF.